Presented here are 21 T cell receptor beta chains from one specimen sequenced in a study of cytomegalovirus exposure and HLA in healthy donors. Use of 60 Vbeta and 13 Jbeta primers characterized the PCR. The table came from immunoSEQ multiplex PCR; TCRdb's copy has only in-frame clones and leaves some out. The sample yields 120,000 or so clones, 80% seen once. Input material: PBMCs. The receptors were sampled from a female donor in good health and CMV-seropositive.

As concerns this clone: One end of the junction is discordant with germline, which a read error may explain. The V gene is TRBV7-9, the J gene TRBJ1-1; unclear D gene. Germline lookup yields CDR1 SEHNR and CDR2 FQNEAQ (reference sequence). There are 13 residues in the CDR3. The DNA of the CDR3 is TGTTCCAGCAGCTTGCAGGTGGACACTGAAGCTTTCTTT. It translates to CSSSLQVDTEAFF.

The chain combines TRBV7-9 with TRBJ2-5, with D tentatively TRBD2 (6 bases). The germline gives CDR1 SEHNR, CDR2 FQNEAQ (reference sequence). The CDR3 runs to 14 residues. V lost 5 bases and J 8 bases, leaving 18 bases between the germline ends. CDR3 sequence: CASSGPPGAGTQYF. The CDR3 DNA reads TGTGCCAGCAGCGGGCCACCGGGAGCGGGTACCCAGTACTTC.

The chain uses TRBV19 and TRBJ2-2; possible D gene TRBD2, 5 bases. Deletions cut 3 bases from V and 7 bases from J, with 6 bases between. Germline V CDR1 and CDR2: LNHDA, SQIVND (reference sequence). This CDR3 is built from 12 residues. The CDR3 bases are TGTGCCAGTAGTATCGAGGGCGGGGAGCTGTTTTTT. This codes for CASSIEGGELFF.

The chain carries TRBV4-1 and TRBJ1-2; 7 positions match TRBD1. This CDR3 is 16 amino acids long. Germline CDR1 and CDR2: MGHRA and YSYEKL. V shed 4 bases, J shed 1 base, and the junction held 9 bases outside the gene matches. CDR3 coding DNA: TGCGCCAGCAGCCGAGGCCAACAGGGGATTAACTATGGCTACACCTTC. Amino acid sequence: CASSRGQQGINYGYTF.

This clone was seen a single time. This chain uses TRBV11-2 with TRBJ1-3; no clear D gene. The CDR3 has 16 residues. V was cut by 0 bases and J by 0 bases, with 9 bases left in between. Germline CDR1 SGHAT, CDR2 FQNNGV. In DNA, the CDR3 is TGTGCCAGCAGCTTAGAGCGGTCCACCTCTGGAAACACCATATATTTT. Its protein is CASSLERSTSGNTIYF.

Details on this clone: The same CDR3 can be traced to other DNA sequences in this sample. The rearrangement joins TRBV5-1 to TRBJ2-2; TRBD1 aligns across 8 bases. The CDR3 totals 15 residues. V shed 4 bases, J shed 1 base, and the junction held 3 bases outside the gene matches. Germline V gives CDR1 SGHRS, CDR2 YFSETQ. This chain's CDR3 is CASSQGQGNTGELFF. CDR3 nucleotide sequence: TGCGCCAGCAGCCAAGGACAGGGGAACACCGGGGAGCTGTTTTTT.

This sequence joins TRBV6-1 and TRBJ2-7, with 11 bases fitting TRBD2. The V and J ends lost 6 bases and 0 bases, in that order; junction bases with no gene match: 4. The CDR3 covers 15 residues. Germline assignment: CDR1 MNHNS and CDR2 SASEGT. DNA for the CDR3: TGTGCCAGCAGACCTAGCGGGGGGATCTCCTACGAGCAGTACTTC. Translation gives CASRPSGGISYEQYF.

The CDR3 DNA follows: TGTGCCAGCAGCCAAGAGAGATTCGACAGGGGAAATGAAAAACTGTTTTTT. It yields the protein CASSQERFDRGNEKLFF. The rearrangement uses TRBV4-2 and TRBJ1-4, with 8 bases identical to TRBD1. Unmatched junction bases numbered 8, after V lost 0 bases and J lost 5 bases. Germline CDR1 and CDR2: LGHNA and YNFKEQ. The length of the CDR3 is 17 residues.

The V and J genes are TRBV19 and TRBJ1-5; D is perhaps TRBD1 (6 bases). This CDR3 spans 15 amino acids. Germline V CDR1 and CDR2: LNHDA, SQIVND (reference sequence). V lost 5 bases, J lost 7 bases, and 18 bases lay in between. This CDR3 reads CASSSLLGQSQPQHF. The CDR3 DNA follows: TGTGCCAGTAGTTCCCTCTTAGGACAGTCCCAGCCCCAGCATTTT.

The genes are TRBV30 and TRBJ1-5; a weak D match, TRBD1 (6 bases). The CDR3 has 13 amino acids. The germline gives CDR1 GTSNPN, CDR2 SVGIG (reference sequence). Trimming pared 1 base from V and 7 bases from J, leaving 11 bases between. CDR3 protein: CAWSGTALQPQHF. CDR3 bases: TGTGCCTGGAGTGGGACAGCCCTCCAGCCCCAGCATTTT.

The chain joins TRBV5-1 to TRBJ2-7, with TRBD1 matching 9 bases. The CDR3 totals 15 residues. The germline gives CDR1 SGHRS, CDR2 YFSETQ. The V gene end was trimmed by 4 bases and the J gene end by 5 bases; junction bases not matched to a gene: 10. The CDR3 spells CASSLAGTGTNEQYF. The CDR3 coding sequence is TGCGCCAGCAGCCTGGCCGGGACAGGGACCAACGAGCAGTACTTC.

This clone was picked up one time. V usage is TRBV7-6 and J usage is TRBJ2-3; D unclear. Between the trimmed V and J ends, which lost 6 bases and 6 bases, there was a span of 10 bases. Germline assignment: CDR1 SGHVS and CDR2 FNYEAQ. CDR3 size: 12 residues. CDR3 loop: CASSKFLDTQYF. Here the CDR3 DNA reads TGTGCCAGCAGTAAATTCCTCGATACGCAGTATTTT.

The rearrangement joins TRBV5-6 to TRBJ1-2; TRBD1 aligns across 8 bases. From germline, CDR1 is SGHDT and CDR2 YYEEEE. V trimming: 1 base; J trimming: 7 bases; junction bases outside the gene matches: 12. The CDR3 has 16 amino acids. The CDR3 loop reads CASSLRGDRFSSGYTF. Here the CDR3 DNA reads TGTGCCAGCAGCTTGAGGGGGGACAGGTTCAGTAGTGGCTACACCTTC.

This clone occurred a few times. This sequence joins TRBV7-9 and TRBJ2-1, with D tentatively TRBD1 (5 bases). Germline-derived CDR1 and CDR2 are SEHNR and FQNEAQ (reference sequence). This CDR3 has 13 amino acids. Trimming took off 4 bases at V and 7 bases at J, with 11 bases between the two ends. The CDR3 region is CASSSNQGNEQFF. CDR3 DNA sequence: TGTGCCAGCAGCTCTAACCAGGGAAATGAGCAGTTCTTC.

CDR3 sequence reads: CASKWTGILSYGYTF. In DNA, the CDR3 is TGTGCCAGCAAGTGGACAGGGATATTAAGTTATGGCTACACCTTC. The chain carries TRBV2 and TRBJ1-2, with 8 bases fitting TRBD1. CDR1 is SNHLY, CDR2 FYNNEI, per germline. V shed 7 bases and J 5 bases; nucleotides not matched to a gene: 12. CDR3 length equals 15 residues.

The chain is built from TRBV7-2 and TRBJ2-5; 9 bases match TRBD2. CDR1 and CDR2 from the germline V gene are SGHTA and FQGNSA. J gave up 4 bases and V 5 bases, and 11 bases lay outside the gene matches. The CDR3 runs 16 residues. The CDR3 loop is CASSPPRRGGIETQYF. The CDR3, as DNA: TGTGCCAGCAGCCCCCCTCGGCGGGGGGGAATAGAGACCCAGTACTTC.

The genes are TRBV28 and TRBJ2-3; D unresolved. Germline-derived CDR1 and CDR2 are MDHEN and SYDVKM. The length of the CDR3 is 18 residues. The germline V and J ends were trimmed by 3 bases and 2 bases, with 21 bases remaining between them. CDR3 nucleotide sequence: TGTGCCAGCAGTTTGCCGCCCCCGCTCTCAGGATTCACAGATACGCAGTATTTT. Translating gives CASSLPPPLSGFTDTQYF.

This chain uses TRBV27 with TRBJ1-1; TRBD1 matches 8 bases. CDR3 length equals 17 residues. From germline, CDR1 is MNHEY and CDR2 SMNVEV (reference sequence). The V gene end was trimmed by 3 bases and the J gene end by 10 bases; junction bases not matched to a gene: 19. In nucleotides, the CDR3 is TGTGCCAGCAGTTTCACAAATCCCAGGGGGCGTATTAATCTAGCTTTCTTT. Its translation is CASSFTNPRGRINLAFF.

This rearrangement joins TRBV4-2 to TRBJ2-3, with a tentative D call TRBD2 (6 bases). Deletions cut 6 bases from V and 1 base from J, with 14 bases between. The CDR3 is 15 amino acids. Germline CDR1 LGHNA, CDR2 YNFKEQ. CDR3 loop: CASSPTRSGTDTQYF. In nucleotides, the CDR3 is TGTGCCAGCAGTCCGACTAGGAGTGGCACAGATACGCAGTATTTT.

This rearrangement joins TRBV6-5 to TRBJ1-5, with 9 positions matching TRBD1. This CDR3 region has 15 residues. Germline CDR1 and CDR2: MNHEY and SVGAGI. Trimming removed 6 bases from V and 3 bases from J; junction bases left unmatched: 6. The CDR3 loop is CASSVTGGVNQPQHF. CDR3 nucleotides: TGTGCCAGCAGCGTAACAGGGGGCGTCAATCAGCCCCAGCATTTT.

The V and J genes are TRBV6-1 and TRBJ1-5; maybe TRBD1 (5 bases). The CDR3 runs to 14 residues. Germline V gene lookup returns CDR1 MNHNS and CDR2 SASEGT. The V gene lost 4 bases and the J gene lost 6 bases, with 13 bases spanning the gap. CDR3 loop: CASSAQGSAQPQHF. The CDR3 coding sequence is TGTGCCAGCAGTGCTCAGGGTTCTGCTCAGCCCCAGCATTTT.